This paragraph covers one TCR beta chain sequence. What it recognizes is unknown. These data are taken from a study of CD8+CD57+ T cells in acquired aplastic anemia. Study-level results: A set of twenty-nine CD8+ CDR3 sequences was shared between patients and controls, and these sequences appeared highly expressed in patients.

V dropped 5 bases and J dropped 3 bases, with 17 bases sitting between them. Germline values: CDR1 LNHDA, CDR2 SQIVND (reference sequence). The CDR3 runs 15 residues. The use of genomic DNA as template underpinned the TCR beta VDJ and CDR3 profiling. TCRdb independently ran MiXCR on the reads; one entry per CDR3 protein. Among over 150,000 distinct CDR3 sequences listed, about two thirds were seen once. Whoever was chosen for sequencing had shown CD8+CD57+ cell expansion by flow cytometry. With no exception, the patients had severe acquired aplastic anemia. Blood came from patients not yet given any therapy.

The sample consisted of sorted CD4+, CD8+, or CD8+CD57+ T cells (not recorded which) from PBMCs. This TCR came from a human donor with aplastic anemia. The gene calls are TRBV19 and TRBJ2-7; maybe TRBD2 (6 bases). The CDR3 DNA reads TGTGCCAGTAGTCCGGGGACGGCGGGACTCTACGAGCAGTACTTC. It specifies CASSPGTAGLYEQYF.